This T cell receptor beta chain came from a study of metastatic and nonmetastatic thyroid tumors. The overall study: Both malignant and benign thyroid patients supplied peripheral blood and tumor or nodule tissue samples, across which the repertoires of these patients were then compared. General study results and limits: Reports indicated that malignant thyroid tumors showed significantly higher TCR beta diversity than benign nodules did, in blood and tumor.

This clone was picked up many times. Its target is unknown. Original handling: A classifier of distant metastasis in papillary thyroid cancer was built from CDR3 differences (across clinicopathological groups). TCRdb re-analyzed the PCR reads through MiXCR. V and J calls and clone size were set by TCRdb, not the authors. Seen here are fewer than 45,000 clones, 20% observed once, and the top ten hold around a sixth. There are 16 residues in the CDR3. V lost 1 base to trimming and J lost 5 bases; unmatched junction nucleotides: 5. No treatment had been given to any patient before thyroid surgery. This chain uses TRBV12-3 or TRBV12-4 with TRBJ2-5; TRBD1 matches at 12 bases. The source of this sequence is a female donor with papillary thyroid cancer or a benign thyroid nodule (not recorded which). Some clones in this sample may be carry-over from other donors' samples. The sequencing sample was made of blood. CDR3 residues: CASSLVGQGAGETQYF. CDR3 bases: TGTGCCAGCAGTTTAGTGGGACAGGGGGCCGGGGAGACCCAGTACTTC.